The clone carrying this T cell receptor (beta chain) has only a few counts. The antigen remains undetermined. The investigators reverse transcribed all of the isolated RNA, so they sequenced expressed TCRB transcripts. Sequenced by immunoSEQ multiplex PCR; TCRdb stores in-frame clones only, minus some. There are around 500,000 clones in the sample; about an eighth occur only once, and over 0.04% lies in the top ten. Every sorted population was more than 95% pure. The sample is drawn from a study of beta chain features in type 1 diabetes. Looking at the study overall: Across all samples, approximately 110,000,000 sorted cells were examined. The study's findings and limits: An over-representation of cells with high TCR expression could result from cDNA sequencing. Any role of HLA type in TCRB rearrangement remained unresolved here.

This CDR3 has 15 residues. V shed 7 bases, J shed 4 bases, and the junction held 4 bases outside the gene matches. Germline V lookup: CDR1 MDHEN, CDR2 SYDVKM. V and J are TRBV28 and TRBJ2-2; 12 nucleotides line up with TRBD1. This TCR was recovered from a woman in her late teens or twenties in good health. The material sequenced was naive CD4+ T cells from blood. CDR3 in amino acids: CASMGQGASTGELFF. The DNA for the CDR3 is TGTGCCAGCATGGGACAGGGGGCTTCCACCGGGGAGCTGTTTTTT.